This T cell receptor (beta chain) was sequenced during a study of molecular identifiers for immune sequencing clone quantification. Study at large: Naive CD8 RNA (around 20,000 or 100,000 cells) was divided into five aliquots, with four sequenced.

TCRdb reprocessed the PCR reads via MiXCR and lists one record per CDR3 protein. Seen here are about 510,000 distinct CDR3 sequences, under 30% observed once, and the top ten hold 0.7% to 0.9%. Findings and caveats of the study: Among 920,000 or so naive cells, as was reported, spiked Jurkat TCR RNA from one cell was detectable.

Germline CDR1 and CDR2: MNHEY and SVGEGT. Trimming removed 0 bases from V and 0 bases from J, with 15 bases in between. The CDR3 covers 18 residues. The table lists this clonotype with many counts. Its antigen is unidentified. Sorting selected naive CD8 T cells with a CD8+CD4-CCR7+CD45RA+ phenotype. Sequences were obtained from naive CD8+ T cells from blood, with Jurkat cell RNA spiked in. Subset given: FACS-sorted CD8+CD4-CCR7+CD45RA+ naive T cells. The chain recombines TRBV6-2 or TRBV6-3 with TRBJ1-5; no clear D gene. This TCR came from a human donor in good health. Some libraries in this study had Jurkat cell RNA spiked in. For the CDR3, the DNA is TGTGCCAGCAGTTACTCGATAGCAGAGAAGTATAGCAATCAGCCCCAGCATTTT. Protein sequence: CASSYSIAEKYSNQPQHF.